The entry below describes one T cell receptor beta chain. Its antigen has not been determined. One base away there is no much larger clone; base qualities are not given. These data come from a study of T cell responses to AZD1222 COVID-19 vaccine (dated by TCRdb to the early 2020s). A note on the overall study: AZD1222 recipients given second doses at about 4 weeks or at about 12 weeks were pooled, since spike-specific TCR depth and breadth were not found to differ between the two schedules. A total of about 230 trial participants underwent TCR sequencing, of whom some 210 received two doses of AZD1222 and approximately 25 received two doses of the MenACWY control vaccine. Trial participants were enrolled by age into subgroups of 18-55, 56-69 and 70-plus years, and around 150, 28 and 57 TCR-sequenced participants, respectively, were included in these subgroups.

The sample's time point label, in plain terms: baseline before first vaccination. Vaccinee samples came from UK trials COV001 and COV002, including a single-blind randomized controlled phase 2/3 trial of AZD1222 (ChAdOx1 nCoV-19) in healthy adults. For TCRbeta chain sequencing, PBMC samples were collected from trial participants at day 0 and at day 28 after the second dose. Broader findings and caveats from the paper: Epitopes outside the regions mutated in the B.1.351 and B.1.1.7 variants were reportedly recognized by nearly half of the unique spike-specific TCRs. Participants were mostly white British and included more females than males, and it was suggested by the authors that clonal diversity may have been underestimated. Only six AZD1222 recipients were SARS-CoV-2 seropositive at baseline, limiting conclusions about previously exposed vaccinees. The whole spike protein was spanned by vaccine-associated CD4 TCRs, and dominant responses were seen in regions 160-218 and 743-854. Because no day 14 peak-response samples were available, repertoires were characterized only after the peak T cell response. After two AZD1222 doses, spike-specific TCR breadth and depth were significantly higher than at day 0 and than in MenACWY recipients. The 56-69-year group was small, and its depth increase did not reach significance, likely because of low power.

The CDR3 regions of human TCRbeta chains were analyzed by immunosequencing. From the authors' description of their analysis: Repertoire TCRs were matched against a reference library of SARS-CoV-2-specific TCRs generated with the MIRA antigen-specificity platform. Breadth was defined as the fraction of unique TCRs that were SARS-CoV-2-associated. Depth was defined as the fraction of total T cells that were SARS-CoV-2-associated. Using the MIRA data, every spike-specific TCR was mapped to the spike region that the TCR reacted to and assigned to either a CD4 or a CD8 class. Log10-transformed breadth and depth values were compared by one-way ANOVA with Sidak's multiple comparisons tests. What TCRdb holds here is the immuneACCESS table cut down to in-frame rearrangements. Part of the clones is not present; checked against another copy, under half of the missing clones reflect an unresolved V gene, and the others are unexplained. V, J and clone size are taken as reported in that table, and D and trimming were inferred from the DNA itself. The sample table lists about 120,000 clones, 80% to 90% of them with a count of one. The ten most abundant clones make up roughly 9.1% of the sample.

The sequence came from an adult in good health. The sample here was peripheral blood, taken on day 0 of AZD1222 vaccination.

This receptor has the CDR3 CASSGWDSAAGELFF. The sequence in DNA is TGTGCCAGCAGCGGATGGGACAGTGCTGCCGGGGAGCTGTTTTTT. The V and J segments used are TRBV11-2 and TRBJ2-2; 7 nucleotides in the junction match TRBD1. Unmatched junction bases come to 9, with V trimmed by 5 bases and J by 6 bases. Reading the germline V gene gives CDR1 SGHAT and CDR2 FQNNGV. From cysteine to phenylalanine, the CDR3 is 15 amino acids long. The retained sequence is limited to the CDR3, 45 bases, with the frame set at the first base. Here the CDR3 is joined to the reference TRBV11-2 and TRBJ2-2 genes, and the full variable domain is: EAGVAQSPRYKIIEKRQSVAFWCNPISGHATLYWYQQILGQGPKLLIQFQNNGVVDDSQLPKDRFSAERLKGVDSTLKIQPAKLEDSAVYLCASSGWDSAAGELFFGEGSRLTVL.